The 18 T cell receptor beta chains below come from one sample, sequenced in a study of cytomegalovirus exposure and HLA in healthy donors. The PCR contained 60 Vbeta and 13 Jbeta primers. The table came from immunoSEQ multiplex PCR; TCRdb's copy has only in-frame clones and leaves some out. The sample has approximately 80,000 clones; the top ten hold about 1.1%. Sequences were obtained from PBMCs. Receptors originate from a woman in her twenties or thirties in good health and CMV-seronegative.

This sequence joins TRBV5-5 and TRBJ2-2; 8 bases match TRBD1. Losses at the gene ends were 8 bases for V and 7 bases for J; bases not matched to a gene: 10. Looked up from germline, CDR1 is SGHKS and CDR2 is YYEKEE (reference sequence). This CDR3 has 14 residues. DNA for the CDR3: TGTGCCAGTAGACAGGGGCGCGGCGGCGGGGAGCTGTTTTTT. Its protein is CASRQGRGGGELFF.

CDR3 in DNA: TGTGCCAGCAGTTACTCGACAGGGGGGAGCAATGAGCAGTTCTTC. It specifies CASSYSTGGSNEQFF. The V and J genes are TRBV6-5 and TRBJ2-1; TRBD1 matches at 9 bases. This CDR3 spans 15 amino acids. Germline V CDR1 and CDR2: MNHEY, SVGAGI. J lost 6 bases, V lost 0 bases, and 3 bases had no gene match.

A remark on this clone: At one end, the junction sequence differs from germline, possibly due to a read error. Other DNA variants within this sample encode the same CDR3. The chain recombines TRBV6-5 with TRBJ1-6; 8 positions match TRBD1. The length of the CDR3 is 14 residues. Germline V gene lookup returns CDR1 MNHEY and CDR2 SVGAGI. Here the CDR3 reads CASSPGQETSPLHF. Here the CDR3 DNA reads TGCGCCAGCAGTCCGGGACAGGAAACTTCACCCCTCCACTTT.

The genes are TRBV2 and TRBJ1-1, with 8 positions matching TRBD1. Per the germline V gene, CDR1 is SNHLY and CDR2 is FYNNEI. Losses at the gene ends were 6 bases for V and 4 bases for J; bases not matched to a gene: 4. The CDR3 contains 13 residues. CDR3 coding DNA: TGTGCCAGCAGGGGGACAGGAGTCACTGAAGCTTTCTTT. Residues: CASRGTGVTEAFF.

The chain links TRBV7-6 to TRBJ2-3, with TRBD2 matching 9 bases. The J segment lost 1 base and the V segment lost 5 bases, leaving 7 bases of the junction unmatched. The V gene's germline CDR1 is SGHVS and CDR2 FNYEAQ. The CDR3 has 16 amino acids. The CDR3, as DNA: TGTGCCAGCAGCCCCACCGTAGCGGGGGGCACAGATACGCAGTATTTT. This codes for CASSPTVAGGTDTQYF.

The V and J genes are TRBV5-4 and TRBJ1-1, with D possibly matching TRBD1 (5 bases). V was pared by 4 bases and J by 5 bases, with 18 bases between. The CDR3 length is 15 residues. Germline CDR1 is SGHNT and CDR2 is YYREEE (reference sequence). The CDR3 reads CASSPPGVLRTEAFF. The CDR3, as DNA: TGTGCCAGCAGCCCGCCGGGGGTATTAAGAACTGAAGCTTTCTTT.

The rearrangement links TRBV19 to TRBJ1-1; the match to TRBD1 covers 8 bases. The CDR3 totals 15 residues. The germline gives CDR1 LNHDA, CDR2 SQIVND (reference sequence). J was trimmed by 4 bases and V by 4 bases; bases with no gene match: 8. DNA of the CDR3: TGTGCCAGTAGTAGACGACAGGGGATAGGCACTGAAGCTTTCTTT. Its protein is CASSRRQGIGTEAFF. The full variable domain, with the rest looked up from reference TRBV19 and TRBJ1-1, is DGGITQSPKYLFRKEGQNVTLSCEQNLNHDAMYWYRQDPGQGLRLIYYSQIVNDFQKGDIAEGYSVSREKKESFPLTVTSAQKNPTAFYLCASSRRQGIGTEAFFGQGTRLTVV.

The CDR3 sequence: CATSRRLAGERETQYF. As DNA, the CDR3 is TGTGCCACCAGCAGAAGACTAGCGGGAGAGAGGGAGACCCAGTACTTC. The rearrangement links TRBV15 to TRBJ2-5; 12 bases match TRBD2. The CDR3 runs 16 residues. Germline CDR1 reads LNHNV; CDR2 reads YYDKDF (reference sequence). J lost 5 bases, V lost 2 bases, and 6 bases had no gene match.

The chain employs TRBV28 and TRBJ1-6, with 9 bases lining up with TRBD1. Per the germline V gene, CDR1 is MDHEN and CDR2 is SYDVKM. The V segment lost 7 bases and the J segment 11 bases; nucleotides outside the gene matches: 9. The CDR3 runs to 14 residues. CDR3 region: CASTLGQGGTPLHF. The CDR3 region has the DNA TGTGCCAGCACCCTGGGACAGGGTGGGACACCCCTCCACTTT.

The genes are TRBV7-9 and TRBJ1-1, with TRBD1 identical over 12 bases. Germline V gene lookup returns CDR1 SEHNR and CDR2 FQNEAQ (reference sequence). CDR3 length: 17 amino acids. V shed 2 bases, J shed 0 bases, and the junction held 4 bases outside the gene matches. CDR3 nucleotide sequence: TGTGCCAGCAGCTTAACCGGGACAGGGGGCCTGAACACTGAAGCTTTCTTT. Translated, it gives CASSLTGTGGLNTEAFF.

V is TRBV5-1 and J is TRBJ2-1, with D perhaps matching TRBD1 (6 bases). The CDR3 sequence is 14 residues long. Trimming pared 0 bases from V and 3 bases from J, leaving 7 bases between. Germline V CDR1 and CDR2: SGHRS, YFSETQ. The CDR3 sequence is CASSLGTVYNEQFF. The DNA of the CDR3 is TGCGCCAGCAGCTTGGGGACAGTCTACAATGAGCAGTTCTTC.

The V call is TRBV20-1, the J call TRBJ2-7; 7 bases match TRBD2. J gave up 6 bases and V 5 bases, and 4 bases lay outside the gene matches. CDR1 and CDR2 (germline): DFQATT, SNEGSKA (reference sequence). This CDR3 is built from 11 residues. CDR3 nucleotides: TGCAGTGCTGGGAGGGTATCCGAGCAGTACTTC. Translation gives CSAGRVSEQYF.

This rearrangement joins TRBV19 to TRBJ1-6; D gene ambiguous. The CDR3 sequence is 12 residues long. The germline V gene has CDR1 LNHDA and CDR2 SQIVND (reference sequence). V dropped 4 bases and J dropped 7 bases, with 5 bases sitting between them. This CDR3 reads CASSTVNSPLHF. The CDR3 DNA reads TGTGCCAGTAGTACAGTCAATTCACCCCTCCACTTT.

V and J are TRBV5-1 and TRBJ1-1; 7 positions agree with TRBD1. Trimming removed 1 base from V and 1 base from J; junction bases left unmatched: 1. The CDR3 is 14 residues long. The germline V gene has CDR1 SGHRS and CDR2 YFSETQ. The CDR3 nucleotides are TGCGCCAGCAGCTTGCGACAGGGGAACACTGAAGCTTTCTTT. The encoded protein is CASSLRQGNTEAFF.

The chain links TRBV6-1 to TRBJ1-2, with D unresolved. The CDR3 has 13 amino acids. Germline assignment: CDR1 MNHNS and CDR2 SASEGT. The ends were cut back, 7 bases at V and 4 bases at J, with 13 bases in the middle. DNA for the CDR3: TGTGCCAGCACCCTACTAGGATCCTATGGCTACACCTTC. It specifies CASTLLGSYGYTF.

The chain uses TRBV11-1 and TRBJ1-1, with TRBD1 identical over 7 bases. V gave up 6 bases and J gave up 4 bases; unmatched junction bases: 5. Germline values: CDR1 SGHAT, CDR2 FQDESV (reference sequence). There are 13 residues in the CDR3. CDR3 nucleotide sequence: TGTGCCAGCAGAGGGGGACAGTCCACTGAAGCTTTCTTT. It codes for CASRGGQSTEAFF.

This rearrangement joins TRBV13 to TRBJ1-3; possible D gene TRBD1, 6 bases. Germline V CDR1 and CDR2: PRHDT, FYEKMQ (reference sequence). Trimming took 5 bases from V and 1 from J, leaving 12 bases between them. CDR3 length: 15 amino acids. The chain's CDR3 is CASSQRQVSGNTIYF. CDR3 coding DNA: TGTGCCAGCAGCCAGAGACAGGTTTCTGGAAACACCATATATTTT.

The genes are TRBV28 and TRBJ2-7; D may be TRBD2 (5 bases). CDR3 length equals 16 residues. V gave up 6 bases and J gave up 2 bases, with 20 bases separating them. Germline CDR1 MDHEN, CDR2 SYDVKM. The chain's CDR3 is CASRSLGGPPTYEQYF. CDR3 coding DNA: TGTGCCAGCAGATCTCTCGGAGGACCTCCTACCTACGAGCAGTACTTC.